This T cell receptor beta chain was sequenced during a study of control samples from healthy donors and cancer patients. Generated by immunoSEQ multiplex PCR, the TCRdb table keeps only in-frame clones and is missing some. The table lists 100,000 to 150,000 clones, 85% to 95% of them singletons. Trimming stripped 5 bases from V and 1 base from J, with 18 bases between. This CDR3 spans 16 amino acids. The V gene's germline CDR1 is SGHDT and CDR2 YYEEEE. This clone was recorded only once. This receptor was obtained from a man aged 50-60 years with head and neck cancer. This chain connects TRBV5-6 to TRBJ1-1, with D possibly matching TRBD1 (6 bases). Sequenced material: PBMCs. The CDR3 coding sequence is TGTGCCAGCAGGTTAAACCCAGGGGCTCAGAACACTGAAGCTTTCTTT. This encodes CASRLNPGAQNTEAFF.